Listed below are T cell receptor beta chains from one sample, sequenced in a study of cytomegalovirus exposure and HLA in healthy donors. Repertoires were generated with immunoSEQ multiplex PCR, while TCRdb's copy carries only in-frame clones and drops some. The top ten clones hold about 9.4% of a sample with more than 30,000 clones, around 70% of them seen once. Material for sequencing was PBMCs. These receptors came from a middle-aged man in good health and CMV-seropositive. CDR3s include the opening cysteine and the closing phenylalanine or tryptophan. A D gene is named only where the DNA matches it firmly. The size field is filled for only some rows; it gives once, few, many or a size class.

clone size	D gene	V gene	J gene	CDR3 protein	CDR3 DNA
-	-	TRBV29-1	TRBJ2-1	CSVEPPLVLEQFF	TGCAGCGTTGAACCCCCGCTAGTCCTTGAGCAGTTCTTC
-	-	TRBV18	TRBJ2-7	CASSPPDGRPTYEQYF	TGTGCCAGCTCACCACCGGACGGGAGACCCACCTACGAGCAGTACTTC
-	-	TRBV30	TRBJ2-3	CAWMARRTGLISTDTQYF	TGTGCCTGGATGGCCCGGCGAACAGGACTAATAAGCACAGATACGCAGTATTTT
large	TRBD1	TRBV27	TRBJ2-2	CASSLPTGTGGVTPHTGELFF	TGTGCCAGCAGTTTACCTACCGGGACAGGGGGCGTCACGCCCCACACCGGGGAGCTGTTTTTT
-	-	TRBV6-6	TRBJ1-5	CASTNRESYSNQPQHF	TGTGCCAGCACCAACAGGGAAAGTTATAGCAATCAGCCCCAGCATTTT
-	-	TRBV19	TRBJ1-5	CASSMGEGQPQHF	TGTGCCAGTAGTATGGGCGAGGGTCAGCCCCAGCATTTT
-	-	TRBV15	TRBJ1-5	CATSRGLNEEAQHF	TGTGCCACCAGCAGAGGGCTCAATGAGGAGGCCCAGCATTTT
-	-	TRBV28	TRBJ1-2	CASSLPGAPNYGYTF	TGTGCCAGCAGCCTTCCCGGTGCCCCCAACTATGGCTACACCTTC
few	-	TRBV13	TRBJ2-7	CASSLVVGGEQYF	TGTGCCAGCAGCTTAGTGGTGGGAGGTGAGCAGTACTTC
-	-	TRBV12-5	TRBJ2-3	CASGRGDTQYF	TGTGCTAGTGGCCGGGGAGATACGCAGTATTTT
few	-	TRBV7-2	TRBJ1-2	CASSFARTRAGEGYTF	TGTGCCAGCAGCTTCGCGAGGACTCGAGCGGGGGAGGGCTACACCTTC
few	-	TRBV28	TRBJ2-5	CASTHPVRGAGGETQYF	TGTGCCAGCACGCACCCGGTTCGCGGGGCCGGTGGAGAGACCCAGTACTTC
-	-	TRBV5-1	TRBJ1-2	CASSPGLQAMDGYTF	TGCGCCAGCAGCCCCGGATTACAGGCCATGGATGGCTACACCTTC
few	-	TRBV5-1	TRBJ2-7	CASSIRPAGEQYF	TGCGCCAGCAGTATCAGGCCCGCGGGGGAGCAGTACTTC
once	-	TRBV6-5	TRBJ2-2	CASSYSRANTGELFF	TGTGCCAGCAGTTATTCGCGGGCGAACACCGGGGAGCTGTTTTTT
-	-	TRBV5-5	TRBJ1-5	CASSIGADGEGNQPQHF	TGTGCCAGCAGCATTGGGGCTGATGGGGAGGGCAATCAGCCCCAGCATTTT
-	TRBD2	TRBV11-3	TRBJ2-1	CASSIGLAGGSGEQFF	TGTGCCAGCAGTATCGGGCTAGCGGGGGGCAGTGGGGAGCAGTTCTTC
few	TRBD1	TRBV27	TRBJ2-3	CASSSQGAGTDTQYF	TGTGCCAGCAGTTCCCAGGGGGCGGGCACAGATACGCAGTATTTT
few	TRBD1	TRBV11-2	TRBJ1-5	CASSRDRGNQPQHF	TGTGCCAGCAGCCGGGACAGGGGCAATCAGCCCCAGCATTTT
-	-	TRBV7-2	TRBJ1-3	CASSLGRGGNTIYF	TGTGCCAGCAGCCTGGGGCGAGGAGGAAACACCATATATTTT